This TCR beta chain emerged from a study of cytomegalovirus exposure and HLA in healthy donors. Study outcomes and limitations: Most of the TCR beta V segments (in an earlier analysis) were productive either about 87% or about 30% of the time. CMV antigen specificity was confirmed in vitro for three CMV-associated chains.

Researchers ran the PCR with 60 Vbeta and 13 Jbeta primers. The repertoire was sequenced with immunoSEQ multiplex PCR; TCRdb's copy has only in-frame clones and lacks some. The sample comprises under 100,000 clones, around a tenth of which are singletons, and over 20% rests with the top ten. This clone was seen more than once but under ten times. Its antigen is not known. Trimming removed 1 base from V and 6 bases from J; junction bases left unmatched: 1. The CDR3 runs to 14 residues. Germline CDR1 reads SGHDT; CDR2 reads YYEEEE. The sequencing sample was made of PBMCs. J is TRBJ2-2 and V is TRBV5-6; 9 bases are shared with TRBD1. The origin of this receptor is a man between 60 and 75 years old in good health and CMV-seropositive. CDR3 amino acids: CASSLYRGPGELFF. In DNA, the CDR3 is TGTGCCAGCAGCTTGTACAGGGGGCCCGGGGAGCTGTTTTTT.